This TCR beta chain was captured in a study of T cells after yellow fever vaccination. Overall study context: Where fractions had low cell numbers, libraries were prepared from them with the SMART-Seq v4 Ultra Low Input RNA kit.

V shed 4 bases, J shed 9 bases, and the junction held 6 bases outside the gene matches. The CDR3 contains 15 residues. Germline V gives CDR1 SGDLS, CDR2 YYNGEE. A single record per CDR3 protein comes from TCRdb applying MiXCR to the 5' RACE reads. The sample holds about 510,000 distinct CDR3 sequences; about a fifth are singletons and the top ten take about 16%. The input for sequencing was PBMCs, taken more than 20 days after the first yellow fever vaccination. The chain links TRBV9 to TRBJ2-1; 14 nucleotides match TRBD2. The receptor's source is a young man who received the YFV17D yellow fever vaccine. CDR3 sequence: CASSPGGLAGAEQFF. The CDR3 DNA sequence: TGTGCCAGCAGCCCAGGGGGACTAGCGGGGGCTGAGCAGTTCTTC. Variable domain in full (rest from reference TRBV9 and TRBJ2-1): DSGVTQTPKHLITATGQRVTLRCSPRSGDLSVYWYQQSLDQGLQFLIQYYNGEERAKGNILERFSAQQFPDLHSELNLSSLELGDSALYFCASSPGGLAGAEQFFGPGTRLTVL.